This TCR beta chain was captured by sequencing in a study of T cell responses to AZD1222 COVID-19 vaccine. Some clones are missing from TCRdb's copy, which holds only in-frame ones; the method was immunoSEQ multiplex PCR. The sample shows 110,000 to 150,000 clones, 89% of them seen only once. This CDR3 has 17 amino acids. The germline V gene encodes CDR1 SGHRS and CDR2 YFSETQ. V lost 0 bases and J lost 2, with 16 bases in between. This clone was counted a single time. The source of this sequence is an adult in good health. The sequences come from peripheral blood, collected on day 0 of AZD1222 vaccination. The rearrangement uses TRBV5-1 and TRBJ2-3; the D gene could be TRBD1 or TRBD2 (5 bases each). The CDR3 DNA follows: TGCGCCAGCAGCTTGGGATTTTCGGGGCCAACCACAGATACGCAGTATTTT. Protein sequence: CASSLGFSGPTTDTQYF.